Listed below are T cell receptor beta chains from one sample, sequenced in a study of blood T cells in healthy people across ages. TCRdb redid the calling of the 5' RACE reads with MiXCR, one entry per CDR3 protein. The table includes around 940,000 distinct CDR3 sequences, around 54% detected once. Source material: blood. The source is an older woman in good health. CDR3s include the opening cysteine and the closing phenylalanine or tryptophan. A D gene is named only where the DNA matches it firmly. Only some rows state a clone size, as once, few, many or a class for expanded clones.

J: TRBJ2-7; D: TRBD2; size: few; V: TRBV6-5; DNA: TGTGCCAGCAGTGGGGCGGGAGGATACGAGCAGTACTTC; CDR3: CASSGAGGYEQYF
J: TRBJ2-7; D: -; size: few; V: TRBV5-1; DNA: TGCGCCAGCAGCTTGGGAGACGTAGCCTACGAGCAGTACTTC; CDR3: CASSLGDVAYEQYF
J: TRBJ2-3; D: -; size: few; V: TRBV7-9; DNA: TGTGCCAGCAGCCTAGGCCAGGCCGTTTTAGATACGCAGTATTTT; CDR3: CASSLGQAVLDTQYF
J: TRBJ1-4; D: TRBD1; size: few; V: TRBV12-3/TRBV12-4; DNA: TGTGCCAGCAGCCCGGGACAGTTTAATGAAAAACTGTTTTTT; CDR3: CASSPGQFNEKLFF
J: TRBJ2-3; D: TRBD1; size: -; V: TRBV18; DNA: TGTGCCAGCTCACCACCGCTGACAGGGGAATTTTTCGCAGATACGCAGTATTTT; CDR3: CASSPPLTGEFFADTQYF
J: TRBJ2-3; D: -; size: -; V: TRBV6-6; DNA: TGTGCCAGCAGTAGGGAAACGACAGATACGCAGTATTTT; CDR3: CASSRETTDTQYF
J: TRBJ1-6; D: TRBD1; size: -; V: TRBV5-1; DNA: TGCGCCAGCGGACAGGGACGGATTAATTCACCCCTCCACTTT; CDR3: CASGQGRINSPLHF
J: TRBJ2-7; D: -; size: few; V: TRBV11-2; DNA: TGTGCCAGCAGCTTAGAGCTAGTAGGGCTTTACGAGCAGTACTTC; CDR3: CASSLELVGLYEQYF
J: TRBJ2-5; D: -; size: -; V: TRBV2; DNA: TGTGCCAGCAGTGAAGGAGAGATATTCGGGCAGTACTTC; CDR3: CASSEGEIFGQYF
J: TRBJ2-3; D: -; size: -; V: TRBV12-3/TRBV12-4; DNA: TGTGCCAGCAGTTTAAAGGTTATAGCGGACACAGATACGCAGTATTTT; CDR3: CASSLKVIADTDTQYF
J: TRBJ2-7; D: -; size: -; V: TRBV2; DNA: TGTGCCAGCAATGCGAGGATGGCGGGGTACTACGAGCAGTACTTC; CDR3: CASNARMAGYYEQYF
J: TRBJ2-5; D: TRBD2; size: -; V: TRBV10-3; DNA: TGTGCCACAGCCGGGACTAGCGGGGGGGGCCAAGAGACCCAGTACTTC; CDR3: CATAGTSGGGQETQYF
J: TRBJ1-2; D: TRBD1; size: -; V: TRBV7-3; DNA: TGTGCCAGCAGCTCTTTCCGGGGACAGGGTTTTGGCTACACCTTC; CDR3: CASSSFRGQGFGYTF
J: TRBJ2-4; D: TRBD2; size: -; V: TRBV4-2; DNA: TGTGCCAGCAGCCAAGTGTCTAGCGGGAGGGGAAACATTCAGTACTTC; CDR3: CASSQVSSGRGNIQYF
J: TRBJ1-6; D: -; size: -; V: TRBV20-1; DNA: TGCAGTGCTAGAGATAGCTCCTATAATTCACCCCTCCACTTT; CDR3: CSARDSSYNSPLHF
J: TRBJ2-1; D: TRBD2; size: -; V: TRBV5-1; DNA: TGCGCCAGCAGCCGCGACGGGAGACTAGCGGGAGATAGCTACAATGAGCAGTTCTTC; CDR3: CASSRDGRLAGDSYNEQFF
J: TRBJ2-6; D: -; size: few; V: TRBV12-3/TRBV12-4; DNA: TGTGCCAGCGAGCACAGATCAGGGGCCAACGTCCTGACTTTC; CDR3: CASEHRSGANVLTF
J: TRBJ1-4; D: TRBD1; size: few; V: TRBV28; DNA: TGTGCCAGCACTACAGGGGCCCCCGATGAAAAACTGTTTTTT; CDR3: CASTTGAPDEKLFF
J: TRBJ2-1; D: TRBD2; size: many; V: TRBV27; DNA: TGTGCCAGCAGCTTCGGACTAGCGGGTGACAATGAGCAGTTCTTC; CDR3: CASSFGLAGDNEQFF
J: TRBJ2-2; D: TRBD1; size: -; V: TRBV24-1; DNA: TGTGCCTCCAGGACGGAAAGCCGGGATCGGACAGGGACGGACACCGGGGAGCTGTTTTTT; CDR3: CASRTESRDRTGTDTGELFF
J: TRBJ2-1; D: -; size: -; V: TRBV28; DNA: TGTGCCAGCCGGAGTAGTGAGGATGAGCAGTTCTTC; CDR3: CASRSSEDEQFF
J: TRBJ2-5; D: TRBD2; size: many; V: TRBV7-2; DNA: TGTGCCAGCAGCCTGGGACTAGTGGAGACCCAGTACTTC; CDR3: CASSLGLVETQYF
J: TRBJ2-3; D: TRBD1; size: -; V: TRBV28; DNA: TGTGCCAGCTCCCCTCTGACAGGGACGAGCACAGATACGCAGTATTTT; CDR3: CASSPLTGTSTDTQYF
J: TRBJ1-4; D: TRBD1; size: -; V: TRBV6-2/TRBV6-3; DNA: TGTGCCAGCAGTTCACTGCAGGGGGCGGACGAAAAACTGTTTTTT; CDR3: CASSSLQGADEKLFF
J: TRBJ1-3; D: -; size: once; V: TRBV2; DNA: TGTGCCAGCAGTGAAACAACACTGCGAAGCACCATATATTTT; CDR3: CASSETTLRSTIYF
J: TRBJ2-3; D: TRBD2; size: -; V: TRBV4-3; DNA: TGCGCCAGCAGCCCGCGGGAGGGATCCACAGATACGCAGTATTTT; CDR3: CASSPREGSTDTQYF
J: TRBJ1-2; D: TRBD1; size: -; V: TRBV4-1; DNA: TGCGCCAGCAGCCAAGGGCAAGGGACAGGGGTCCATGACTACACCTTC; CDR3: CASSQGQGTGVHDYTF
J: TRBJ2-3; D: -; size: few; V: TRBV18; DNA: TGTGCCAGCTCATCACCAGCTGGGGATACGCAGTATTTT; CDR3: CASSSPAGDTQYF
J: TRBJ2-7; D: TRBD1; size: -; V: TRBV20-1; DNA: TGCAGTGCCCCGACAGGGGCCTACGAGCAGTACTTC; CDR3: CSAPTGAYEQYF
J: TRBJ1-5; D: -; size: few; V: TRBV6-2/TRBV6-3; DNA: TGTGCCAGCAGTTACCCTCAGCCCCAGCATTTT; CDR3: CASSYPQPQHF
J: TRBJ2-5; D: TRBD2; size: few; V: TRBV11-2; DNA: TGTGCCAGCAGCTCCCGACTCGGGGCGGGAGTGGAGACCCAGTACTTC; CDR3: CASSSRLGAGVETQYF
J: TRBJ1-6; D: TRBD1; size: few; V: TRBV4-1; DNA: TGCGCCAGCAGGGGACAGGGGACGACACCCCTCCACTTT; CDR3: CASRGQGTTPLHF
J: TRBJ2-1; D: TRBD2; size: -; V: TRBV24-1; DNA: TGTGCCACCAGTGGGCCGGGACTAGCGGGAGGCATTAATAATGAGCAGTTCTTC; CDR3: CATSGPGLAGGINNEQFF
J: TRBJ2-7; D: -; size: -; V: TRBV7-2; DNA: TGTGCCAGCAGCCCCCGACTAGTCGGCGAGCAGTACTTC; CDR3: CASSPRLVGEQYF
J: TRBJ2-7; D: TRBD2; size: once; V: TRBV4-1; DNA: TGCGCCAGCAGCCAAGGTAAAACCGGGACTAGCGGGAGTGCGACCTACGAGCAGTACTTC; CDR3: CASSQGKTGTSGSATYEQYF
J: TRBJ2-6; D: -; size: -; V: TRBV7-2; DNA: TGTGCCAGCAGCTCCCGGGTGGGGGTCCCTGGGGCCAACGTCCTGACTTTC; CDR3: CASSSRVGVPGANVLTF
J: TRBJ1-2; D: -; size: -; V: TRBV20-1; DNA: TGCAGTGCTAGAGATAGTCGCGGCTACACCTTC; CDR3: CSARDSRGYTF
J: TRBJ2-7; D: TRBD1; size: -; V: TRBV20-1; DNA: TGCAGTGCTAGACCGGACGATAGACAGGGGGCCTACGAGCAGTACTTC; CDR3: CSARPDDRQGAYEQYF
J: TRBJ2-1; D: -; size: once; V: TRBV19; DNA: TGTGCCAGTAGTATAGATTTACGGGAGCAATACAATGAGCAGTTCTTC; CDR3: CASSIDLREQYNEQFF
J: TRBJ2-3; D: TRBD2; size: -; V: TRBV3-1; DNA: TGTGCCAGCAGTCTAGCGGGAGGGGAGGTAGATACGCAGTATTTT; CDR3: CASSLAGGEVDTQYF
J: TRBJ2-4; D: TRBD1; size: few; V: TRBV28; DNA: TGTGCCAGCAGTTTATCCGGGACAGGTAGATCAAACATTCAGTACTTC; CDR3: CASSLSGTGRSNIQYF
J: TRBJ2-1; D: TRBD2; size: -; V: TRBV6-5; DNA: TGTGCCAGCAACTCACTAGCGGGTAAGCAGTTCTTC; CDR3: CASNSLAGKQFF
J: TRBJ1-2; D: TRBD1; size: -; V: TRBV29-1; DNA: TGCAGCGTTGAAGATCAGAGGACAGGGTGGTCTGGCTACACCTTC; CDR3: CSVEDQRTGWSGYTF
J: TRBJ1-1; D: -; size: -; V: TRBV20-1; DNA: TGCAGTGCCATTGACAGTCCGAACACTGAAGCTTTCTTT; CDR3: CSAIDSPNTEAFF
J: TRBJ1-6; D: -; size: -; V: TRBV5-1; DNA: TGCGCCAGCAGCTCCTTTGGCTACTCCTATAATTCACCCCTCCACTTT; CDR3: CASSSFGYSYNSPLHF
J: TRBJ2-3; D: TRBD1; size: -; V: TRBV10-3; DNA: TGTGCCACCAAAGACCTGGACAGGGGGTCAGATACGCAGTATTTT; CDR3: CATKDLDRGSDTQYF
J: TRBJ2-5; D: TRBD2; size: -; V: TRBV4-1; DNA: TGCGCCAGCAGCCAAGACTACCGGGAGGCAACACAAGAGACCCAGTACTTC; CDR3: CASSQDYREATQETQYF
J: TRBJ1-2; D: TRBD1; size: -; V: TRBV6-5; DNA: TGTGCCAGCAGTTACTTGGGACAGGAAGACTACTATGGCTACACCTTC; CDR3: CASSYLGQEDYYGYTF
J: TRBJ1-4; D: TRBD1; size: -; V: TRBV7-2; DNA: TGTGCCAGCAGACCGAGACAGGGGGCCGTTAATGAAAAACTGTTTTTT; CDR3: CASRPRQGAVNEKLFF
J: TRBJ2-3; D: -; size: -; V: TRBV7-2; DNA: TGTGCCAGCAATTTTCGGGGGTCTAGCACAGATACGCAGTATTTT; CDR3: CASNFRGSSTDTQYF
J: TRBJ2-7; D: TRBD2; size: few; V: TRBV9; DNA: TGTGCCAGCAGCCCGCCTAGGACTAGCGGGAGAACCGAGCAGTACTTC; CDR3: CASSPPRTSGRTEQYF
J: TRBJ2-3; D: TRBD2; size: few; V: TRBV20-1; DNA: TGCAGTGCTAGACTAAGCGGGATCACAGATACGCAGTATTTT; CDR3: CSARLSGITDTQYF
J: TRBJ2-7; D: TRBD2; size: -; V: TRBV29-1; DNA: TGCAGCGTTTTCGCGGGAGGGGGCAATGAGCAGTACTTC; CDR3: CSVFAGGGNEQYF
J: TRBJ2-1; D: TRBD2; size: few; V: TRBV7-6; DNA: TGTGCCAGCAGCCGTGGACTAGCGGCCTACAATGAGCAGTTCTTC; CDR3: CASSRGLAAYNEQFF
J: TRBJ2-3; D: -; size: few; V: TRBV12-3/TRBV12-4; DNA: TGTGCCAGCAGTTTACAAAGCTCCAGCACAGATACGCAGTATTTT; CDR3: CASSLQSSSTDTQYF
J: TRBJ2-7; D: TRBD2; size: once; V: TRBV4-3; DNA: TGCGCCAGCAGCCAACCCGGACTAGCCCTTTACAATGAGCAGTACTTC; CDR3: CASSQPGLALYNEQYF